This record concerns one T cell receptor (beta chain) sequence. This clone was picked up one time. Its antigen remains undetermined. No clone much larger than this one lies a single base away; base qualities are absent. The receptor library was made with the immunoSEQ multiplex PCR assay. For the multiplex PCR, a mixture combining 60 forward primers for TCR Vbeta segments and 13 reverse primers for TCR Jbeta segments was used. A multiplex PCR assay on genomic DNA amplified the CDR3 region of rearranged TCR beta genes. On the Illumina HiSeq System, the amplified TCR beta libraries were sequenced as 87-base-pair reads. As for how the authors treated the data: Across the 670 or so repertoires, a later analysis counted tens of millions of unique TCR beta chains, approximately 12 million of which were shared by at least two donors. A nearest-neighbor algorithm error-corrected the raw reads and collapsed the reads into unique sequences, merging closely related sequences to remove PCR and sequencing errors. CDR3 sequences were aligned to IMGT reference sequences to assign V, D and J gene segments. Each retained sequence needed at least a six-nucleotide match to both a V gene segment and a J gene segment. Rearrangements were called productive when the CDR3 lacked stop codons and stayed in frame with V and J; all others were non-productive. CDR3 was defined by IMGT convention, running from the second conserved V-encoded cysteine to the conserved J-encoded phenylalanine. Sequences without an unambiguous match to a single V gene segment were excluded from the earlier analysis of 450 to 750 of the donors. An earlier analysis of 500 to 700 of the donors classified V segments as functional when productive rearrangements were above 56.7% and as segregating when the standard deviation between donors was above 5%. A statistical classification framework was developed to diagnose cytomegalovirus status using the catalog of TCR beta chain sequences. In a later analysis, TCR nucleotide sequences were compared against IMGT/GENE-DB human TR gene sequences so that V and J genes could be assigned. In a later analysis, CDR3 sequences and most-parsimonious VDJ recombination scenarios were assigned using the TCRdist pipeline. In a later analysis, each TCR beta chain was defined by its CDR3 amino acid sequence together with its V-gene family, and reads lacking a unique V-gene family were excluded. As a way to deal with suspected cross-contamination and a sequencing artifact, a later analysis dropped nearly 600 nucleotide sequences that were highly shared and had low generation probability. A later analysis calculated a clonal expansion index for each public chain from normalized within-repertoire ranks of inferred template counts. In a later analysis, generation probabilities were computed using a VDJ recombination model fitted to out-of-frame rearrangements, and the results were checked against IGoR. In a later analysis, TCR-TCR, TCR-HLA and TCR-CMV co-occurrence was scored with hypergeometric tests, and a repertoire-size bias correction was applied to TCR pairs. In a later analysis, false discovery rates were estimated by permuting HLA or CMV assignments 20 times. In a later analysis, co-occurring TCRs were grouped with DBSCAN, and TCRdist sequence similarity was added when clustering was performed within HLA-allele-positive subsets. Repertoires with fewer than 30,000 or more than 120,000 public chains were left out of co-occurrence clustering, as were four to six repertoires with anomalous nucleotide sharing. TCRdb limited this immuneACCESS table to in-frame rearrangements with V and J called. A share of clones is missing; checked studies link under half to unresolved V genes, and the rest is unexplained. Clonal size and the V and J genes are those of that table, whereas D and trimming came from the DNA. This sample has 90,000 to 120,000 clones in its table, and 55% to 75% of those were observed once. The ten top clones hold 3.5% to 4% of the sample.

This sample is drawn from a study of cytomegalovirus exposure and HLA in healthy donors (dated by TCRdb to the late 2010s). About the investigation overall: An earlier analysis of about 560 of the donors reported 250 to 300 Gb of sequence data and 95 million to 140 million unique TCR beta sequences obtained from about 200 million T cells. In a later genetic analysis, genome-wide SNP genotypes for about 65% of the roughly 670 donors were used, and that subset was treated as a discovery cohort. Approximately 300 gigabases of sequencing data and around 80 million unique TCR sequences made up an early release that covered 640 HLA-typed donors. Both class I and class II loci were covered by HLA typing, at four-digit resolution. The T cell repertoires of several hundred subjects were profiled by immunosequencing and related to cytomegalovirus serostatus. To predict cytomegalovirus infection status, the study combined high-throughput TCR immunosequencing, statistical association of individual TCRs with disease status, and machine learning. The study aimed to test whether cataloging public T cell receptors could reveal signatures of past pathogen exposure. Donor age, sex, ethnicity and CMV serostatus were collected together with the repertoire data. In a later analysis, previously published TCR beta repertoires from several hundred donors were re-analyzed and high-resolution HLA genotyping was added so that TCR occurrence patterns could be studied. In the later analysis, no new phenotypic data were used to find candidate immune exposures; instead, reliance was placed on TCR beta sequences and their occurrence across donors. In addition to the first cohort of 666 subjects, a separate validation cohort of approximately 120 different subjects was used. Of the roughly 400 genotyped donors, approximately 80% fell in the genetic ancestry cluster associated with self-reported Caucasian donors. An earlier analysis of some 500 of the donors used high-throughput TCR beta sequencing to judge whether each TCR beta V gene segment behaved as functional or pseudogenic. Roughly 5 DR-DQ haplotypes were handled as single units for association and clustering, since linkage in the cohort was strong. Among 398 genotyped donors of the cohort, an average of around 240,000 unique TCR beta nucleotide sequences were sequenced per donor, about a sixth of them non-productive. The number of donors typed differed by locus, with 629-630 for A, B, C, DRB1 and DQB1, around 500 for DQA1, 600 to 610 for DPA1, and 400 to 490 for DPB1. Every discovery cohort repertoire had been produced on one sequencing platform.

Overall study outcomes, separate from this receptor: In a later genetic analysis, fewer N-insertions in productive TCRs were reported among donors in an Asian-associated ancestry cluster than the approximately 670-donor mean. A later analysis found that most CMV-associated TCR beta chains appeared HLA-restricted, with HLA associations seemingly driven largely by CMV exposure. Cytomegalovirus status was reported to be diagnosed by the classifier with high specificity and sensitivity in both the original and validation cohorts. Broadly in line with IMGT annotations, most TCR beta V segments showed up in productive rearrangements about 87% or about 30% of the time in an earlier analysis of roughly 590 of the donors. Roughly uniform sequencing depth across donors was assumed in presence/absence analyses, although this assumption may not hold. A further reported finding was that TCR beta sequences accurately predicted the HLA-A and HLA-B alleles for most subjects in the first cohort. V-gene and J-gene trimming of TCR beta chains was associated with a missense DCLRE1C variant in a later genetic analysis, and the association was replicated in an independent cohort. A total of 164 TCR beta chains were listed by the study as associated with cytomegalovirus. Correlated functional status among segregating V segments might reflect linkage disequilibrium, but an unknown experimental factor could not be ruled out. In a later analysis, TCR association rates were found to vary across HLA loci, with the most associated TCRs seen for DRB1 alleles and the fewest for HLA-C alleles. A few of the identified cytomegalovirus-associated TCR beta chains were confirmed in vitro to be specific for cytomegalovirus antigens. A later analysis associated 15,000 or so TCR beta sequences with specific HLA alleles at a false discovery rate of 0.05. Across donors, most TCR sequences were observed very rarely, whereas some public TCRs were present in many individuals. Assigning TCR associations to individual alleles was difficult when HLA alleles, especially DR and DQ, strongly co-occurred. Compared with equally common non-associated chains, HLA-associated TCR beta chains in a later analysis were more clonally expanded and had lower generation probabilities. A later analysis reported that several top co-occurrence clusters appeared linked to parvovirus B19, influenza, CMV and Epstein-Barr virus. In this cohort, only TCR beta chains were sequenced, and detectable features were limited by the absence of alpha or paired-chain data. Some IMGT-functional V segments, including TRBV6-2 and TRBV6-3, could not be distinguished by the 87-base-pair reads and were therefore excluded. A cluster of highly shared sequence variants was judged likely to represent a technical artifact of the sequencing pipeline. The authors suggested that the approach could potentially be generalized to other disease states and immunological phenotypes. Because counts were too low, roughly 16 rarely observed V segments, including chromosome 9 orphons, were left out of the earlier analysis of 587 of the donors. Because some donors lacked HLA typing at each locus, the association tests relied only on the typed subset. CMV serostatus was the only immune exposure information available for the cohort.

The cohort was made up of about 670 healthy bone marrow donors. Cohort members were all nominally healthy when sampled, although unrecorded immune exposures were likely present. The donor was CMV seropositive and was included in the group of approximately 310 seropositive cohort members. Every donor gave a peripheral blood sample, and the peripheral blood mononuclear cells from that sample were used for TCR beta sequencing. Genomic DNA extraction from the blood cell samples was performed with the Qiagen DNeasy Blood Extraction Kit. Measured from the cysteine to the phenylalanine, the CDR3 is 15 residues long. Only the CDR3 portion is preserved as DNA: 45 bases, with reading frame beginning at the first base. At the junction V is shortened by 0 bases and J by 6 bases, with 15 bases in between. CDR1 and CDR2 are read off the germline V gene as SGDLS and YYNGEE.

This receptor was obtained from a young man in good health and CMV-seropositive. The chain employs TRBV9 and TRBJ1-2; TRBD1 could be the D gene, as 5 bases match. Material for sequencing was PBMCs. The CDR3 in this case is CASSVGGVAHDGYTF. In nucleotides, the sequence is TGTGCCAGCAGCGTAGGGGGGGTCGCACACGATGGCTACACCTTC.